This passage covers 4 T cell receptor beta chains from one sample sequenced in a study of human T cells and chemical hapten exposure. One entry per CDR3 protein results from TCRdb running MiXCR on the 5' RACE reads. The sample includes approximately 150,000 distinct CDR3 sequences, around 4.4% of them seen just once. Unfractionated whole blood served as the source for total RNA extraction. These receptors all come from a female donor in good health.

Worth noting for this clonotype: The junction departs from germline at one end; a sequencing error may be responsible. The chain couples TRBV7-2 to TRBJ1-2; 9 bases fit TRBD1. The CDR3 has 14 amino acids. The V gene's germline CDR1 is SGHTA and CDR2 FQGNSA. CDR3 nucleotides: TGTGCCAGCAGCGCACAGGGGGCCGGCTATGGCGACACCTTC. Amino acid sequence: CASSAQGAGYGDTF.

This clonotype turned up a few times. The chain employs TRBV7-2 and TRBJ1-4; D is ambiguous. This CDR3 has 17 amino acids. The germline V gene encodes CDR1 SGHTA and CDR2 FQGNSA. The V end was cut by 2 bases, the J end by 3 bases, with 16 bases between. The CDR3 sequence: CASSLRFTDSSNEKLFF. The CDR3 DNA reads as TGTGCCAGCAGCTTAAGGTTTACAGACTCTTCTAATGAAAAACTGTTTTTT.

This clonotype was observed many times. The CDR3: CASRKDSTDTQYF. Written as DNA, the CDR3 is TGTGCCAGCAGAAAGGACAGCACAGATACGCAGTATTTT. The V and J genes are TRBV6-1 and TRBJ2-3; D unresolved. Germline V gives CDR1 MNHNS, CDR2 SASEGT. This CDR3 is built from 13 residues. Trimming pared 6 bases from V and 0 bases from J, leaving 7 bases between.

The V gene is TRBV6-2 or TRBV6-3, the J gene TRBJ1-3; D is unresolved. The V and J ends lost 3 bases and 1 base respectively, with 10 bases between them. Per germline, CDR1 MNHEY and CDR2 SVGEGT. The CDR3 contains 15 residues. The CDR3 DNA reads as TGTGCCAGCAGTTATGAGTCAGCTTCTGGAAACACCATATATTTT. Its translation is CASSYESASGNTIYF.